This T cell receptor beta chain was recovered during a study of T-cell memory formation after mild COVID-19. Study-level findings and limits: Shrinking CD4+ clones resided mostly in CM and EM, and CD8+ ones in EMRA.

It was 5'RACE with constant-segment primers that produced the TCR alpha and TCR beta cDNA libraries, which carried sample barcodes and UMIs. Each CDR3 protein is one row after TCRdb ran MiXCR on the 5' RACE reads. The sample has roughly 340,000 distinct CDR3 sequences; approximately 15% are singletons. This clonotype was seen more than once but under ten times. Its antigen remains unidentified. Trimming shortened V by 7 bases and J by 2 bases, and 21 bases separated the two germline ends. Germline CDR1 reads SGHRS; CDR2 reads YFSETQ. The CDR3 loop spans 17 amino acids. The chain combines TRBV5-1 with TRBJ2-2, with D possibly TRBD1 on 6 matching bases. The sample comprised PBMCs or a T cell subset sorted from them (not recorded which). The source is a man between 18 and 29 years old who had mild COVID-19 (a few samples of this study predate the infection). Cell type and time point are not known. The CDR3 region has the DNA TGCGCCAGCGTCTTGGGGCCTATGGGACAAAACACCGGGGAGCTGTTTTTT. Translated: CASVLGPMGQNTGELFF. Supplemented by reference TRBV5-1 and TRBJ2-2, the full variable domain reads KAGVTQTPRYLIKTRGQQVTLSCSPISGHRSVSWYQQTPGQGLQFLFEYFSETQRNKGNFPGRFSGRQFSNSRSEMNVSTLELGDSALYLCASVLGPMGQNTGELFFGEGSRLTVL.